These 5 T cell receptor beta chains share one sample of origin, sequenced in a study of T and B cells in COVID-19 patients. Each TRB amplification used roughly 230-550 ng of genomic DNA from blood. TRB rearrangements were amplified by multiplex PCR with BIOMED2 TRB-A/B primers. MiXCR, run by TCRdb on the multiplex PCR reads, gives a single entry per CDR3 protein. The sample shows about 9,300 distinct CDR3 sequences, roughly 35% of them seen only once. Specimen: blood. All receptors come from a human donor with active COVID-19.

The gene calls are TRBV29-1 and TRBJ1-2, with 9 bases fitting TRBD1. Germline lookup yields CDR1 SQVTM and CDR2 ANQGSEA. The CDR3 loop spans 12 amino acids. J was trimmed by 8 bases and V by 7 bases; bases with no gene match: 8. CDR3 residues: CSAVQGAVGYTF. DNA for the CDR3: TGCAGCGCCGTACAGGGGGCGGTCGGCTACACCTTC.

This clonotype was detected only once. J is TRBJ2-7 and V is TRBV4-3; 9 bases match TRBD1. V lost 0 bases to trimming and J lost 1 base; unmatched junction nucleotides: 4. CDR3 length equals 16 residues. CDR1 LGHNA and CDR2 YSLEER come from the germline V gene. The CDR3 bases are TGCGCCAGCAGCCAAGACACGGGACAGGGTTCCTACGAGCAGTACTTC. Translating it yields CASSQDTGQGSYEQYF.

This rearrangement joins TRBV18 to TRBJ1-1, with 7 bases matching TRBD1. In germline, CDR1 is KGHSH, CDR2 LQKENI. V gave up 6 bases and J gave up 0 bases; unmatched junction bases: 10. The CDR3 is 16 amino acids. CDR3 nucleotide sequence: TGTGCCAGCTCGCGCCCTACAGGGGCCCTGAACACTGAAGCTTTCTTT. Amino acids: CASSRPTGALNTEAFF.

This clonotype was detected only a few times. The gene calls are TRBV27 and TRBJ2-7; 9 bases are shared with TRBD1. In germline, CDR1 is MNHEY, CDR2 SMNVEV (reference sequence). This CDR3 is 14 amino acids long. The J segment lost 3 bases and the V segment lost 4 bases, leaving 4 bases of the junction unmatched. DNA of the CDR3: TGTGCCAGCAGTTCCGGGGACAGGGTCTACGAGCAGTACTTC. Protein sequence: CASSSGDRVYEQYF.

The rearrangement uses TRBV6-5 and TRBJ1-1; 7 bases are a match to TRBD1. The CDR3 has 13 amino acids. Looked up from germline, CDR1 is MNHEY and CDR2 is SVGAGI. V dropped 6 bases and J dropped 1; count of bases not matched to a gene: 2. The CDR3 region is CASSRQGNTEAFF. The CDR3 DNA reads TGTGCCAGCAGCCGACAGGGGAACACTGAAGCTTTCTTT.